The 30 T cell receptor beta chains below were found in one sample sequenced in a study of technical replicates of blood from a few donors. Using immunoSEQ multiplex PCR, the repertoire was profiled, and TCRdb retains in-frame clones only, with some absent. The repertoire includes roughly 65,000 clones, around 88% of them detected once, and about 5% sits in the top ten. Source material: PBMCs. All receptors derive from a human donor in good health. Some clones in this sample may be carry-over from other donors' samples.

This rearrangement joins TRBV5-8 to TRBJ1-5, with 7 nucleotides matching TRBD1. CDR3 size: 15 residues. J was trimmed by 5 bases and V by 9 bases; bases with no gene match: 14. The germline V gene has CDR1 SGHTS and CDR2 YDEGEE. CDR3 region: CATGIEGAGYQPQHF. The CDR3 DNA reads TGTGCCACCGGGATCGAGGGGGCCGGATATCAGCCCCAGCATTTT.

Sample share makes this clone medium-sized (0.01 to 0.1%). The chain carries TRBV7-9 and TRBJ1-3; 7 nucleotides align to TRBD1. The V gene's germline CDR1 is SEHNR and CDR2 FQNEAQ (reference sequence). CDR3 size: 14 residues. Germline trimming cut 4 bases from V and 4 bases from J; bases unmatched to any gene: 4. CDR3: CASSWGQTGNTIYF. DNA for the CDR3: TGTGCCAGCAGCTGGGGACAGACGGGAAACACCATATATTTT.

The chain couples TRBV6-5 to TRBJ1-2, with TRBD1 identical over 7 bases. The germline V gene encodes CDR1 MNHEY and CDR2 SVGAGI. J gave up 4 bases and V 6 bases, and 11 bases lay outside the gene matches. The CDR3 is made up of 15 amino acids. The CDR3 here is CASRLDQGVSYGYTF. The CDR3 DNA sequence: TGTGCCAGCAGATTGGACCAGGGGGTTAGCTATGGCTACACCTTC.

V gene TRBV7-2 combines with J gene TRBJ2-5, with TRBD2 identical over 7 bases. Germline trimming cut 0 bases from V and 1 base from J; bases unmatched to any gene: 5. CDR1 SGHTA and CDR2 FQGNSA come from the germline V gene. CDR3 length equals 16 residues. The CDR3 region is CASSLAGGPIQETQYF. CDR3 nucleotide sequence: TGTGCCAGCAGCTTAGCGGGAGGGCCAATCCAAGAGACCCAGTACTTC.

The chain couples TRBV5-1 to TRBJ1-6; possibly TRBD1 for D (6 bases). The CDR3 consists of 18 residues. CDR1 and CDR2 (germline): SGHRS, YFSETQ. The V end was cut by 8 bases, the J end by 5 bases, with 26 bases between. This chain's CDR3 is CASPKRGSFIDDNSPLHF. Written as DNA, the CDR3 is TGCGCCAGTCCTAAGAGGGGGAGTTTTATCGACGATAATTCACCCCTCCACTTT.

The CDR3 coding sequence is TGTGCCAGCAGCACCACTAGCGGTGTGGAGACCCAGTACTTC. Amino acid sequence: CASSTTSGVETQYF. The chain carries TRBV9 and TRBJ2-5; TRBD2 matches 8 bases. V lost 4 bases to trimming and J lost 5 bases; unmatched junction nucleotides: 7. This CDR3 spans 14 amino acids. Germline V gene sequence: CDR1 SGDLS, CDR2 YYNGEE.

This chain joins TRBV4-2 and TRBJ2-1; tentatively, D is TRBD2 (6 bases). CDR1 LGHNA and CDR2 YNFKEQ come from the germline V gene. The CDR3 extends over 12 amino acids. Trimming stripped 6 bases from V and 7 bases from J, with 10 bases between. CDR3 nucleotides: TGTGCCAGCAGGTCCAGCGGGAATGAGCAGTTCTTC. It encodes CASRSSGNEQFF.

This clone has just one count. The chain recombines TRBV5-4 with TRBJ2-7; perhaps TRBD1 as D (5 bases). The ends were cut back, 0 bases at V and 1 base at J, with 11 bases in the middle. The CDR3 contains 15 residues. Looked up from germline, CDR1 is SGHNT and CDR2 is YYREEE (reference sequence). The CDR3 nucleotides read TGTGCCAGCAGCTTGGGGCAGGGTTGGTCCTACGAGCAGTACTTC. As protein: CASSLGQGWSYEQYF.

The V gene is TRBV7-9, the J gene TRBJ1-1; the D is unclear. Germline V lookup: CDR1 SEHNR, CDR2 FQNEAQ (reference sequence). CDR3 size: 13 residues. Between the trimmed V and J ends, which lost 5 bases and 1 base, there was a span of 8 bases. CDR3 sequence (DNA): TGTGCCAGCAGCCCCCATTGGAACACTGAAGCTTTCTTT. This gives the protein CASSPHWNTEAFF.

This clone has ten or more counts. V and J are TRBV5-1 and TRBJ1-6; D gene ambiguous. Germline CDR1 and CDR2: SGHRS and YFSETQ. V was clipped by 4 bases and J by 10 bases, with 15 bases between them. CDR3 length equals 14 residues. DNA of the CDR3: TGCGCCAGCAGCCCTTCGGGAGGCTACTCACCCCTCCACTTT. It encodes CASSPSGGYSPLHF.

The J gene is TRBJ1-1, the V gene TRBV6-6; possibly TRBD1 for D (5 bases). V was pared by 6 bases and J by 1 base, with 18 bases between. The germline V gene encodes CDR1 MNHNY and CDR2 SVGAGI (reference sequence). This CDR3 is 16 amino acids long. The DNA of the CDR3 is TGTGCCAGCAGCAAAGGACAAAGCGTACGGAACACTGAAGCTTTCTTT. This gives the protein CASSKGQSVRNTEAFF.

By share, this clone counts as medium-sized (0.01 to 0.1%). The chain couples TRBV2 to TRBJ2-1; 7 positions match TRBD2. V lost 1 base, J lost 12 bases, and 6 bases stayed unmatched. The germline CDR1 and CDR2 sequences are SNHLY and FYNNEI. The CDR3 spans 13 residues. CDR3 nucleotides: TGTGCCAGCAGTGAAGGGGGGGGAAGTTGGCAGTTCTTC. Translated: CASSEGGGSWQFF.

V and J are TRBV4-1 and TRBJ2-5; D is unresolved. Trimming pared 1 base from V and 7 bases from J, leaving 4 bases between. CDR1 MGHRA and CDR2 YSYEKL come from the germline V gene. The CDR3 is made up of 11 amino acids. Here the CDR3 reads CASSQGRTQYF. The CDR3 DNA is TGCGCCAGCAGCCAAGGGAGGACCCAGTACTTC.

CDR3 residues: CASSPFGGDYGYTF. The CDR3 nucleotides are TGCGCCAGCAGCCCCTTCGGGGGTGACTATGGCTACACCTTC. V is TRBV5-1 and J is TRBJ1-2, with a weak D call TRBD1 (5 bases). Trimming took off 4 bases at V and 3 bases at J, with 13 bases between the two ends. This CDR3 region has 14 residues. Germline V gives CDR1 SGHRS, CDR2 YFSETQ.

Comments on this clone: Other DNA sequences in this specimen translate into the identical CDR3. The CDR3 sequence is CASSLANRDGYTF. The CDR3 DNA is TGTGCCAGCAGCTTAGCGAACAGGGATGGCTACACCTTC. This sequence joins TRBV7-9 and TRBJ1-2, with D tentatively TRBD1 (6 bases). The germline V gene encodes CDR1 SEHNR and CDR2 FQNEAQ (reference sequence). V was clipped by 0 bases and J by 6 bases, with 8 bases between them. The CDR3 spans 13 residues.

The chain employs TRBV5-5 and TRBJ2-1, with D perhaps TRBD2 (6 bases). Looked up from germline, CDR1 is SGHKS and CDR2 is YYEKEE (reference sequence). The CDR3 sequence is 15 residues long. V was cut by 2 bases and J by 6 bases, with 15 bases left in between. The CDR3 coding sequence is TGTGCCAGCAGCTTAGAGGGTTCTAGCGCCAATGAGCAGTTCTTC. This translates into CASSLEGSSANEQFF.

The chain recombines TRBV15 with TRBJ2-2; TRBD2 matches at 10 bases. The CDR3 extends over 16 amino acids. Germline lookup yields CDR1 LNHNV and CDR2 YYDKDF (reference sequence). J was trimmed by 7 bases and V by 0 bases; bases with no gene match: 5. CDR3 in amino acids: CATSRDQAGGRGELFF. The CDR3, as DNA: TGTGCCACCAGCAGAGATCAAGCGGGAGGGCGCGGGGAGCTGTTTTTT.

The chain recombines TRBV7-2 with TRBJ1-5; no reliable D call. CDR1 and CDR2 (germline): SGHTA, FQGNSA. V was clipped by 1 base and J by 9 bases, with 10 bases between them. The CDR3 is 13 residues long. CDR3 residues: CASSLDGSWPQHF. CDR3 DNA: TGTGCCAGCAGCTTAGATGGGAGCTGGCCCCAGCATTTT.

The chain couples TRBV5-6 to TRBJ1-2; weak D call: TRBD1 (5 bases). Looked up from germline, CDR1 is SGHDT and CDR2 is YYEEEE. Trimming shortened V by 3 bases and J by 5 bases, and 14 bases separated the two germline ends. This CDR3 comprises 14 residues. DNA for the CDR3: TGTGCCAGCAGCTCAGGGACTATACCTTATGGCTACACCTTC. The encoded protein is CASSSGTIPYGYTF.

The V gene is TRBV7-8, the J gene TRBJ2-1; 10 positions match TRBD2. The CDR3 is made up of 19 amino acids. The V gene end was trimmed by 2 bases and the J gene end by 2 bases; junction bases not matched to a gene: 12. Germline V CDR1 and CDR2: SGHVS, FQNEAQ. CDR3 in amino acids: CASSLLWVAGGDPYNEQFF. CDR3 nucleotides: TGTGCCAGCAGCTTACTATGGGTAGCGGGGGGCGACCCCTACAATGAGCAGTTCTTC. Supplemented by reference TRBV7-8 and TRBJ2-1, the full variable domain reads GAGVSQSPRYKVAKRGQDVALRCDPISGHVSLFWYQQALGQGPEFLTYFQNEAQLDKSGLPSDRFFAERPEGSVSTLKIQRTQQEDSAVYLCASSLLWVAGGDPYNEQFFGPGTRLTVL.

This clone was counted a few times. The rearrangement links TRBV18 to TRBJ2-3; TRBD2 is a possible D gene (6 bases). Germline CDR1 is KGHSH and CDR2 is LQKENI. Trimming stripped 3 bases from V and 9 bases from J, with 10 bases between. The CDR3 consists of 12 residues. Written as DNA, the CDR3 is TGTGCCAGCTCACCGGAGGGCGGAACGCAGTATTTT. This gives the protein CASSPEGGTQYF.

The gene calls are TRBV11-2 and TRBJ1-6; maybe TRBD1 (5 bases). Trimming cost V 3 bases and J 9 bases, with 15 bases left between them. Germline V gene sequence: CDR1 SGHAT, CDR2 FQNNGV. This CDR3 is built from 15 residues. CDR3 nucleotides: TGTGCCAGCAGCTTTCAGTGGGGGGTAAGTTCACCCCTCCACTTT. Protein: CASSFQWGVSSPLHF.

The chain couples TRBV6-1 to TRBJ2-7, with a weak D call TRBD2 (5 bases). The CDR3 covers 13 residues. Germline V gene sequence: CDR1 MNHNS, CDR2 SASEGT. With 6 bases removed from V and 3 bases from J, the gap between germline ends came to 12 bases. The CDR3 protein is CASSLEGLYEQYF. CDR3 nucleotide sequence: TGTGCCAGCAGCCTCGAAGGACTCTACGAGCAGTACTTC.

V usage is TRBV2 and J usage is TRBJ2-7; D is possibly TRBD2 (5 bases). Germline V CDR1 and CDR2: SNHLY, FYNNEI. V lost 6 bases and J lost 3, with 18 bases in between. The CDR3 loop spans 15 amino acids. The DNA for the CDR3 is TGTGCCAGCAGCCCACCTACCGGGGTATACTACGAGCAGTACTTC. It translates to CASSPPTGVYYEQYF.

V usage is TRBV18 and J usage is TRBJ2-7; 10 bases align to TRBD1. Germline CDR1 reads KGHSH; CDR2 reads LQKENI. V lost 0 bases and J lost 7; bases outside the gene matches: 6. There are 15 residues in the CDR3. The CDR3 protein is CASSPPGDRGGEQYF. In nucleotides, the CDR3 is TGTGCCAGCTCACCACCCGGGGACAGGGGTGGGGAGCAGTACTTC.

V and J are TRBV7-9 and TRBJ1-1; D not certain. V lost 2 bases to trimming and J lost 4 bases, with 8 bases between them. From germline, CDR1 is SEHNR and CDR2 FQNEAQ (reference sequence). This CDR3 comprises 13 residues. The CDR3 is CASSLPWATEAFF. As DNA, the CDR3 is TGTGCCAGCAGCTTACCGTGGGCCACTGAAGCTTTCTTT.

This sequence joins TRBV11-2 and TRBJ2-5; the D gene is possibly TRBD1 (7 bases). Germline V gives CDR1 SGHAT, CDR2 FQNNGV. The V end lost 11 bases, the J end lost 3 bases, and 10 bases lay between the germline ends. The CDR3 spans 11 residues. The CDR3 protein is CAGGTEETQYF. The CDR3 DNA reads as TGTGCCGGGGGGACAGAAGAGACCCAGTACTTC.

The chain has TRBV6-1 and TRBJ2-5, with TRBD1 identical over 10 bases. The CDR3 totals 13 residues. Germline V CDR1 and CDR2: MNHNS, SASEGT. J lost 5 bases, V lost 8 bases, and 5 bases had no gene match. DNA of the CDR3: TGTGCCAGCGGGACAGGGGATTGGGAGACCCAGTACTTC. This translates into CASGTGDWETQYF.

The V and J genes are TRBV9 and TRBJ1-1; 9 nucleotides align to TRBD1. With 4 bases clipped from V and 7 bases from J, the junction kept 5 bases outside the gene matches. Germline V CDR1 and CDR2: SGDLS, YYNGEE. The CDR3 contains 13 residues. The CDR3 loop is CASSSGQGREAFF. The CDR3 DNA follows: TGTGCCAGCAGCTCGGGACAGGGCCGTGAAGCTTTCTTT.

The chain carries TRBV13 and TRBJ2-1; TRBD1 matches 11 bases. Germline CDR1 and CDR2: PRHDT and FYEKMQ (reference sequence). This CDR3 has 14 residues. The V and J ends lost 4 bases and 10 bases, in that order; junction bases with no gene match: 6. CDR3 coding DNA: TGTGCCAGCAGCTGGGGACAGGGGGGGCGGGAGCAGTTCTTC. Amino acid sequence: CASSWGQGGREQFF.